The 23 T cell receptor beta chains in this list originate from one sample, sequenced in a study of CD8 T cells in ankylosing spondylitis. In TCRdb, the 5' RACE reads were re-called with MiXCR into one record per CDR3 protein. The profile shows about 190,000 distinct CDR3 sequences, 10% to 15% of them singletons. Sequencing was carried out using blood, either unsorted or a sorted T cell fraction (not recorded which). Receptor source: a female donor with ankylosing spondylitis or in good health (not recorded which).

This clonotype was observed at least ten times. The chain combines TRBV5-1 with TRBJ2-7; D remains unclear. Trimming took off 0 bases at V and 2 bases at J, with 9 bases between the two ends. This CDR3 spans 14 amino acids. The germline V gene has CDR1 SGHRS and CDR2 YFSETQ. In DNA form, the CDR3 reads TGCGCCAGCAGCTTGGCCAACCCAACCTACGAGCAGTACTTC. Encoded protein: CASSLANPTYEQYF.

This clonotype appeared many times. The V gene is TRBV5-1, the J gene TRBJ2-3; 7 bases are shared with TRBD1. CDR3 length equals 17 residues. The V gene end was trimmed by 0 bases and the J gene end by 0 bases; junction bases not matched to a gene: 7. Germline lookup yields CDR1 SGHRS and CDR2 YFSETQ. CDR3 sequence reads: CASSLGRTGASTDTQYF. In DNA form, the CDR3 reads TGCGCCAGCAGCTTGGGACGAACAGGGGCTAGCACAGATACGCAGTATTTT.

The rearrangement links TRBV18 to TRBJ1-5; tentative D call: TRBD1 (6 bases). Germline CDR1 reads KGHSH; CDR2 reads LQKENI. Trimming left V 5 bases short and J 3 bases short, with 11 bases between. This CDR3 comprises 14 residues. The CDR3 DNA is TGTGCCAGCTCATTTCGGACAGACAATCAGCCCCAGCATTTT. This translates into CASSFRTDNQPQHF.

This clonotype occurred many times. The genes are TRBV28 and TRBJ1-2; the match to TRBD1 covers 9 bases. The germline gives CDR1 MDHEN, CDR2 SYDVKM. V lost 5 bases to trimming and J lost 5 bases; unmatched junction nucleotides: 9. The CDR3 covers 15 residues. The CDR3 loop reads CASSTGTGRDYGYTF. Written as DNA, the CDR3 is TGTGCCAGCAGTACTGGGACAGGGCGAGATTATGGCTACACCTTC.

This clonotype was seen at least ten times. V gene TRBV6-2 or TRBV6-3 combines with J gene TRBJ2-7; 8 nucleotides line up with TRBD2. Germline V gene sequence: CDR1 MNHEY, CDR2 SVGEGT. The CDR3 has 13 amino acids. Losses at the gene ends were 6 bases for V and 3 bases for J; bases not matched to a gene: 4. CDR3 amino acids: CASSRLASYEQYF. The DNA of the CDR3 is TGTGCCAGCAGCCGACTAGCGAGCTACGAGCAGTACTTC.

This clonotype appeared a few times. V gene TRBV13 combines with J gene TRBJ2-7; TRBD2 aligns across 7 bases. The V gene's germline CDR1 is PRHDT and CDR2 FYEKMQ (reference sequence). V shed 5 bases and J 3 bases; nucleotides not matched to a gene: 7. CDR3 length: 14 amino acids. CDR3 in amino acids: CASSHRLAGYEQYF. The DNA for the CDR3 is TGTGCCAGCAGCCATCGACTAGCTGGCTACGAGCAGTACTTC.

This clonotype came up many times. The chain is built from TRBV4-1 and TRBJ2-2; D is unresolved. Germline values: CDR1 MGHRA, CDR2 YSYEKL. The CDR3 sequence is 16 residues long. Trimming cost V 0 bases and J 2 bases, with 10 bases left between them. The CDR3 nucleotides read TGCGCCAGCAGCCAAGAGCCACGCTTCAACACCGGGGAGCTGTTTTTT. It codes for CASSQEPRFNTGELFF.

This clonotype has at least ten counts. The V and J genes are TRBV7-9 and TRBJ2-3; D is perhaps TRBD1 (6 bases). The CDR3 consists of 11 residues. The ends were cut back, 6 bases at V and 6 bases at J, with 7 bases in the middle. CDR1 is SEHNR and CDR2 is FQNEAQ in the germline V gene (reference sequence). The CDR3 sequence is CASRGADTQYF. Written as DNA, the CDR3 is TGTGCCAGCAGGGGGGCGGATACGCAGTATTTT.

Ten or more counts support this clonotype. The chain has TRBV6-1 and TRBJ1-6; 10 bases line up with TRBD1. The germline CDR1 and CDR2 sequences are MNHNS and SASEGT. V was clipped by 6 bases and J by 14 bases; unmatched bases: 10. The CDR3 covers 14 residues. The CDR3: CASSEDRGFGALHF. CDR3 nucleotide sequence: TGTGCCAGCAGCGAGGACAGGGGGTTTGGGGCCCTCCACTTT.

Remarks on this clonotype: This may be a read error, as it is one base from a much larger clone. The rearrangement links TRBV5-1 to TRBJ1-1; perhaps TRBD1 as D (6 bases). CDR1 and CDR2 (germline): SGHRS, YFSETQ. The V gene lost 4 bases and the J gene lost 6 bases, with 16 bases spanning the gap. The CDR3 covers 14 residues. The CDR3 DNA follows: TGCGCCAGCAGCCCCCGACAGGAGGTCGCTGAAGCTTTCTTT. As protein: CASSPRQEVAEAFF.

This clonotype has at least ten counts. The rearrangement uses TRBV3-1 and TRBJ1-2; 8 bases are a match to TRBD1. This CDR3 region has 14 residues. The trim removed 0 bases at V and 8 bases at J, leaving 5 bases unmatched. CDR1 and CDR2 from the germline V gene are LGHDT and YNNKEL (reference sequence). Written as DNA, the CDR3 is TGTGCCAGCAGCCAAGACAGGGGGCTTGGAGGCTACACCTTC. It yields the protein CASSQDRGLGGYTF.

This clonotype was counted between two and nine times. The CDR3 DNA is TGTGCCGTGGGGGACCGAGGTACCTACAATGAGCAGTTCTTC. Its translation is CAVGDRGTYNEQFF. This rearrangement joins TRBV10-3 to TRBJ2-1; either TRBD1 or TRBD2 may supply D (5 bases each). CDR1 is ENHRY and CDR2 is SYGVKD in the germline V gene. The CDR3 is made up of 14 amino acids. The V gene lost 11 bases and the J gene lost 2 bases, with 16 bases spanning the gap.

The chain links TRBV5-1 to TRBJ1-2; 7 nucleotides line up with TRBD1. The CDR3 spans 15 residues. V lost 0 bases, J lost 6 bases, and 8 bases stayed unmatched. CDR1 SGHRS and CDR2 YFSETQ come from the germline V gene. CDR3 nucleotide sequence: TGCGCCAGCAGCTTGGCCCCAGGGGGTCAGAATGGCTACACCTTC. Protein sequence: CASSLAPGGQNGYTF.

The sample holds many counts of this clonotype. This rearrangement joins TRBV20-1 to TRBJ2-1; 9 bases match TRBD1. The CDR3 is 16 amino acids. In germline, CDR1 is DFQATT, CDR2 SNEGSKA (reference sequence). The ends lost 0 bases at V and 8 bases at J; junction bases unmatched: 11. The CDR3 reads CSAREREQGARDEQFF. DNA for the CDR3: TGCAGTGCTAGAGAGAGGGAACAGGGGGCCAGGGATGAGCAGTTCTTC.

This clonotype was observed a handful of times. J is TRBJ2-3 and V is TRBV5-1; 9 bases match TRBD1. Trimming removed 1 base from V and 4 bases from J; junction bases left unmatched: 4. The CDR3 spans 15 residues. Germline V lookup: CDR1 SGHRS, CDR2 YFSETQ. The CDR3 coding sequence is TGCGCCAGCAGCTTGCCGGGACAGGGTTCAGATACGCAGTATTTT. Amino acids: CASSLPGQGSDTQYF. Full variable domain (rest looked up from reference TRBV5-1 and TRBJ2-3): KAGVTQTPRYLIKTRGQQVTLSCSPISGHRSVSWYQQTPGQGLQFLFEYFSETQRNKGNFPGRFSGRQFSNSRSEMNVSTLELGDSALYLCASSLPGQGSDTQYFGPGTRLTVL.

The chain employs TRBV7-3 and TRBJ2-3, with 7 bases identical to TRBD1. The CDR3 runs 18 residues. V was pared by 5 bases and J by 1 base, with 15 bases of the junction left unmatched. Looked up from germline, CDR1 is SGHTA and CDR2 is FQGTGA. The CDR3 DNA follows: TGTGCCAGCAGCCTAAGACAGGGTATGACGGAGGGCACAGATACGCAGTATTTT. Translating gives CASSLRQGMTEGTDTQYF. The full variable domain, in which reference TRBV7-3 and TRBJ2-3 provide the parts outside the CDR3, is GAGVSQTPSNKVTEKGKYVELRCDPISGHTALYWYRQSLGQGPEFLIYFQGTGAADDSGLPNDRFFAVRPEGSVSTLKIQRTERGDSAVYLCASSLRQGMTEGTDTQYFGPGTRLTVL.

The CDR3 bases are TGTGCCAGCGTTCCTGGACAGGGAAGGGGGACCCAGTACTTC. Translating it yields CASVPGQGRGTQYF. The rearrangement joins TRBV6-5 to TRBJ2-5; 8 bases are shared with TRBD1. The CDR3 length is 14 residues. Germline trimming cut 8 bases from V and 7 bases from J; bases unmatched to any gene: 12. Germline lookup yields CDR1 MNHEY and CDR2 SVGAGI.

As to this clonotype: Possible read error: a much larger clone is one base away. This sequence joins TRBV12-3 or TRBV12-4 and TRBJ1-2, with unresolved D. CDR3 length: 12 residues. V was shortened by 4 bases and J by 8 bases, with 11 bases between the two germline ends. The CDR3 coding sequence is TGTGCCAGCAGTTCTAGTCAGAAAGGCTACACCTTC. Protein sequence: CASSSSQKGYTF.

The rearrangement links TRBV20-1 to TRBJ2-3; 14 bases agree with TRBD2. J was trimmed by 6 bases and V by 6 bases; bases with no gene match: 11. The CDR3 sequence is 16 residues long. Germline loops: CDR1 DFQATT, CDR2 SNEGSKA (reference sequence). The CDR3 sequence: CSARRLAGGLRDTQYF. As DNA, the CDR3 is TGCAGTGCAAGAAGACTAGCGGGAGGGCTCCGGGATACGCAGTATTTT.

This clonotype was counted between two and nine times. The gene calls are TRBV30 and TRBJ2-3; D is uncertain. V shed 3 bases and J shed 7 bases, with 11 bases lying between them. Germline V lookup: CDR1 GTSNPN, CDR2 SVGIG (reference sequence). The CDR3 extends over 12 amino acids. CDR3 sequence reads: CAWSPGVNTQYF. As DNA, the CDR3 is TGTGCCTGGAGCCCTGGGGTAAATACGCAGTATTTT.

This clonotype was seen many times. The chain has TRBV20-1 and TRBJ2-3; TRBD2 matches at 9 bases. V was clipped by 3 bases and J by 6 bases; unmatched bases: 7. The germline V gene has CDR1 DFQATT and CDR2 SNEGSKA (reference sequence). This CDR3 comprises 14 residues. In DNA, the CDR3 is TGCAGTGCTAGTCTCGCGGGAGGGATGGATACGCAGTATTTT. Translated: CSASLAGGMDTQYF.

This clonotype was seen at least ten times. The rearrangement joins TRBV5-1 to TRBJ2-1; 15 nucleotides line up with TRBD2. This CDR3 has 19 amino acids. V dropped 4 bases and J dropped 0; count of bases not matched to a gene: 8. Germline V lookup: CDR1 SGHRS, CDR2 YFSETQ. The CDR3 loop is CASSTGLAGGPYSYNEQFF. The CDR3 DNA reads TGCGCCAGCAGCACGGGACTAGCGGGAGGCCCTTACTCCTACAATGAGCAGTTCTTC.

In this sample, this clonotype turned up many times. The chain is built from TRBV7-8 and TRBJ2-1; D is undetermined. Germline V gene sequence: CDR1 SGHVS, CDR2 FQNEAQ. The CDR3 sequence is 13 residues long. V was cut by 4 bases and J by 6 bases, with 10 bases left in between. The CDR3 bases are TGTGCCAGCAGCTCTCCTCCTAGCAATGAGCAGTTCTTC. It specifies CASSSPPSNEQFF.